This TCR beta chain was recorded in a study of CD4 T cells in relation to SARS-CoV-2 and coronaviruses. Study context: PBMCs were cultured with antigen for nine to ten days before TCR beta sequencing.

Using immunoSEQ multiplex PCR, the repertoire was profiled, and TCRdb retains in-frame clones only, with some absent. The sample shows about 36,000 clones, about 80% of them seen only once. About this clone itself: Its cognate antigen is unknown.

Sequencing input: naive CD4+ T cells from PBMCs, cultured in vitro. Subset specified: naive CD4+ T cells isolated by negative enrichment. The origin of this receptor is an adult with COVID-19.

The CDR3 sequence is CASSVTTSGSYEQYF. In DNA, the CDR3 is TGCGCCAGCAGCGTAACCACTAGCGGCTCCTACGAGCAGTACTTC. J is TRBJ2-7 and V is TRBV5-1, with TRBD2 matching over 8 bases. The CDR3 totals 15 residues. After removal of 4 bases from V and 0 bases from J, the junction contained 6 bases not matched to a gene. Germline CDR1 and CDR2: SGHRS and YFSETQ.